The text below deals with one TCR beta chain. Its antigen is currently unknown. The protocol was immunoSEQ multiplex PCR, while the TCRdb copy is restricted to in-frame clones and leaves out a portion. The sample comprises around 2.5 million clones, under 95% of which are singletons, and 0.36% rests with the top ten. Germline values: CDR1 SGHTA, CDR2 FQGTGA. The CDR3 is made up of 12 amino acids. The V end was cut by 2 bases, the J end by 7 bases, with 8 bases between. The sample comes from a study of shared clonotypes between healthy human individuals. Study-level results: Some naive CD4 clonotypes, approximately 4.5%, turned up in common across several donors.

The V call is TRBV7-3, the J call TRBJ2-5; D gene unclear. The sample comprised naive CD4+ T cells from PBMCs. Subset meaning: CD45RA+ positively selected. The receptor's source is a man aged 18-30 years in good health. Some clones in this sample may be carry-over from other donors' samples. In DNA form, the CDR3 reads TGTGCCAGCAGCTTAGAATTTGGGACCCAGTACTTC. Its protein is CASSLEFGTQYF.